This T cell receptor (beta chain) comes out of a study of control samples from healthy donors and cancer patients. There are 14 residues in the CDR3. With V trimmed by 8 bases and J by 5 bases, 8 bases remained unmatched. From germline, CDR1 is MNHEY and CDR2 SVGAGI. Some clones are missing from TCRdb's copy, which holds only in-frame ones; the method was immunoSEQ multiplex PCR. Of some 64,000 clones in the sample, 90% were seen once. Sequencing used PBMCs. The gene calls are TRBV6-5 and TRBJ2-1, with 8 bases aligning to TRBD2. The source of this sequence is a woman in her 50s with colorectal cancer. Here the CDR3 DNA reads TGTGCCAGCTTTATCAGCGGGAGTAACAATGAGCAGTTCTTC. Amino acids: CASFISGSNNEQFF.